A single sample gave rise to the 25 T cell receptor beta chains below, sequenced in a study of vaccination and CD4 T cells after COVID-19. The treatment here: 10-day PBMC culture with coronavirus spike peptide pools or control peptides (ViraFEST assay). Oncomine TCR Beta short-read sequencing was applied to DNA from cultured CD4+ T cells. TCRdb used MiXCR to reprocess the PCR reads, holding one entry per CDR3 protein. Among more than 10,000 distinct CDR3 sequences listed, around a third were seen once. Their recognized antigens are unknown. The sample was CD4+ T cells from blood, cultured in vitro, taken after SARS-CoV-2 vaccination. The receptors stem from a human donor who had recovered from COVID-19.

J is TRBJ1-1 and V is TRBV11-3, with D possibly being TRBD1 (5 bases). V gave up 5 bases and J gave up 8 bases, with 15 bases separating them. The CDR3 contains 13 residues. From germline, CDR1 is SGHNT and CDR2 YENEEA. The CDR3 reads CASSLFRESEAFF. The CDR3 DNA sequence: TGTGCCAGCAGCCTCTTCAGGGAGTCCGAAGCTTTCTTT.

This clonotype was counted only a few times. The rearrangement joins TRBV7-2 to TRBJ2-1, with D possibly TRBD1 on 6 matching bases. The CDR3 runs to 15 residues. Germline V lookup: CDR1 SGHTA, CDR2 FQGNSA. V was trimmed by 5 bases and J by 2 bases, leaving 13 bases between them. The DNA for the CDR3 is TGTGCCAGCAGCCCCACAGGGAGCACCTACAATGAGCAGTTCTTC. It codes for CASSPTGSTYNEQFF.

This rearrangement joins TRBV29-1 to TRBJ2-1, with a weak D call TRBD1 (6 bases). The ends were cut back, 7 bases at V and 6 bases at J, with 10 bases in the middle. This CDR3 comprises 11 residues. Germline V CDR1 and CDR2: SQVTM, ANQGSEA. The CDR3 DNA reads TGCAGCGGAAACAGGGTCAATGAGCAGTTCTTC. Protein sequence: CSGNRVNEQFF.

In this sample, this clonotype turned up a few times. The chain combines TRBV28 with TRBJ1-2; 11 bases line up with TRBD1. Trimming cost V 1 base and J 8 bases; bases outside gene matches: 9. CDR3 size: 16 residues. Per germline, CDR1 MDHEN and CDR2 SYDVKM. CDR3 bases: TGTGCCAGCAGTTTATACGGACAGGGGGCTCTTAACGGCTACACCTTC. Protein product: CASSLYGQGALNGYTF.

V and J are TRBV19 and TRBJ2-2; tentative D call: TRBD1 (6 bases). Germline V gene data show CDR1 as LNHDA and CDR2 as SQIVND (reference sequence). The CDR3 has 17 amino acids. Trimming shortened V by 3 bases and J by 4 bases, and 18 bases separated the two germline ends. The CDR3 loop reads CASSISRRGSGTGELFF. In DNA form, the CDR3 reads TGTGCCAGTAGTATTTCCCGCAGGGGAAGTGGCACCGGGGAGCTGTTTTTT.

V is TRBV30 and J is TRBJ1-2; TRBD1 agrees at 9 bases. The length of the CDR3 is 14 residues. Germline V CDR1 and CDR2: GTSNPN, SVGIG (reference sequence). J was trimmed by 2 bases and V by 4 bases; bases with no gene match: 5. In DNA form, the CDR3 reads TGTGCCTGGAACGGACAGGGGATAAACTATGGCTACACCTTC. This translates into CAWNGQGINYGYTF.

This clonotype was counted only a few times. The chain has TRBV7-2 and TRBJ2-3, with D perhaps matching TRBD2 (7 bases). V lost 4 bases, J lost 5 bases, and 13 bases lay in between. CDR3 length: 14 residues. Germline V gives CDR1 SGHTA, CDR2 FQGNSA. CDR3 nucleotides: TGTGCCAGCAGCTGGGGGGGGCCTGTAGATACGCAGTATTTT. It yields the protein CASSWGGPVDTQYF.

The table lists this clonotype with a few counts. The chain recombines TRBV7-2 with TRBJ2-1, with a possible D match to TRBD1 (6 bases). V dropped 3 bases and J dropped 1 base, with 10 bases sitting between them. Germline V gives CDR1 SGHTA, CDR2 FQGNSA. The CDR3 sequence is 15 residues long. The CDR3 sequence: CASSFIRGSYNEQFF. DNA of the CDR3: TGTGCCAGCAGCTTTATCAGGGGATCCTACAATGAGCAGTTCTTC.

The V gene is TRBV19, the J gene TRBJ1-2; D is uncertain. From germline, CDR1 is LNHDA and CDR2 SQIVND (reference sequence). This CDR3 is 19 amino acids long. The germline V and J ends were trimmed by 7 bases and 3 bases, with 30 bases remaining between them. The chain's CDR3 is CASTRRFSGVGPGDYGYTF. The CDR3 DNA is TGTGCCAGTACCCGACGTTTTTCCGGTGTAGGGCCGGGCGACTATGGCTACACCTTC.

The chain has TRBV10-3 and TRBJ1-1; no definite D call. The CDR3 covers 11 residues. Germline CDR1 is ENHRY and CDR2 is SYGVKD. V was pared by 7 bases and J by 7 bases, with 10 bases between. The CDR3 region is CAIIGRVEAFF. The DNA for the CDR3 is TGTGCCATCATTGGGCGGGTTGAAGCTTTCTTT.

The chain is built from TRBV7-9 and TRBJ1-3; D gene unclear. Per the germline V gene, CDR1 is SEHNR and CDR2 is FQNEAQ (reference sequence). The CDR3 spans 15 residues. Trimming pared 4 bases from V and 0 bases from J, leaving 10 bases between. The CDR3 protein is CASSYWALSGNTIYF. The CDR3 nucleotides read TGTGCCAGCAGCTATTGGGCCCTCTCTGGAAACACCATATATTTT.

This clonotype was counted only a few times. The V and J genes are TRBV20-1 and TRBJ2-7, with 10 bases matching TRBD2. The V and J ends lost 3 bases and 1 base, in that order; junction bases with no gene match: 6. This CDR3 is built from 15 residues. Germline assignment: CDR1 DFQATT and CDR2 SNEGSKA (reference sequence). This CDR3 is CSASGRTSGSYEQYF. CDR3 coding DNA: TGCAGTGCTAGTGGCAGGACTAGCGGATCCTACGAGCAGTACTTC.

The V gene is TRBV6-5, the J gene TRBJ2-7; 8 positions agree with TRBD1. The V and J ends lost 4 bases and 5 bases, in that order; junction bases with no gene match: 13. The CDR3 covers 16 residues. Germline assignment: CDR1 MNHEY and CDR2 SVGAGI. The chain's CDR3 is CASSCSKRQGYNEQYF. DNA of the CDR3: TGTGCCAGCAGTTGCTCTAAAAGACAGGGGTATAACGAGCAGTACTTC.

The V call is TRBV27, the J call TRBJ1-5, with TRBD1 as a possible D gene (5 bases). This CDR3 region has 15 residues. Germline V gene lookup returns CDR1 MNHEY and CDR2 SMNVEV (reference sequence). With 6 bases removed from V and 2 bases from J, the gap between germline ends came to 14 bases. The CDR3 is CASRVGGKGNQPQHF. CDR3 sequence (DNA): TGTGCCAGCAGGGTGGGGGGGAAGGGCAATCAGCCCCAGCATTTT.

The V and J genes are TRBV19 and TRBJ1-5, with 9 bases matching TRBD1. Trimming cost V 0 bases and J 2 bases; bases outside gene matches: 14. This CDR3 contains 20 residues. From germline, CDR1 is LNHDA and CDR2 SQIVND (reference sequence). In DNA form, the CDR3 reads TGTGCCAGTAGTATAGATCTGGGGACAGGGACCGTCAAGGGCAATCAGCCCCAGCATTTT. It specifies CASSIDLGTGTVKGNQPQHF.

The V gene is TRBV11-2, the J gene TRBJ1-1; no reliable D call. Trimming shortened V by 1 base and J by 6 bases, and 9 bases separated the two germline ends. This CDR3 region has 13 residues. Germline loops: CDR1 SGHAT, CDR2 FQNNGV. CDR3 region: CASSLGSASEAFF. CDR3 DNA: TGTGCCAGCAGCTTAGGTTCGGCCTCTGAAGCTTTCTTT.

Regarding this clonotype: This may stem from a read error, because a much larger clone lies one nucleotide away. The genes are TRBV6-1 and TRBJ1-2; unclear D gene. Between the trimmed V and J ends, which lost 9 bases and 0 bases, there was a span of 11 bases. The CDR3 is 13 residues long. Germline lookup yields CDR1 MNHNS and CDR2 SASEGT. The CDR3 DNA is TGTGCCAGTTCAAGTGGGGCTAACTATGGCTACACCTTC. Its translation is CASSSGANYGYTF.

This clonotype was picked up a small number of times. The CDR3 sequence is CASSYYSGGSGELFF. For the CDR3, the DNA is TGTGCCAGCAGCTATTATTCAGGGGGCTCCGGGGAGCTGTTTTTT. V is TRBV7-2 and J is TRBJ2-2; 8 bases line up with TRBD1. The CDR3 covers 15 residues. V was pared by 4 bases and J by 6 bases, with 7 bases of the junction left unmatched. Germline values: CDR1 SGHTA, CDR2 FQGNSA.

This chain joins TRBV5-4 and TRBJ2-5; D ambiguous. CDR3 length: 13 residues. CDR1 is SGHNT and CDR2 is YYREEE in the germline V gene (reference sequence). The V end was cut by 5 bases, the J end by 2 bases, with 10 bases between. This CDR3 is CASSPGAQETQYF. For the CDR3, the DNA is TGTGCCAGCAGTCCAGGAGCTCAAGAGACCCAGTACTTC.

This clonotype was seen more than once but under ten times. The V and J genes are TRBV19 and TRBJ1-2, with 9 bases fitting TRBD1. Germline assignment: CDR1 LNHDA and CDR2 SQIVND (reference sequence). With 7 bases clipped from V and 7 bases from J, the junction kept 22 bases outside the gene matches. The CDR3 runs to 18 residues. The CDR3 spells CASTSPLGQGHQGSGYTF. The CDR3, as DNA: TGTGCCAGTACCTCCCCGTTGGGACAGGGTCACCAGGGGTCTGGCTACACCTTC.

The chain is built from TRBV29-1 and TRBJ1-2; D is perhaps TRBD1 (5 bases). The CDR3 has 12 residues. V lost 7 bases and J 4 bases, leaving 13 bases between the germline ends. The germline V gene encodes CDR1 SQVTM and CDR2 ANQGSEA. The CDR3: CSAATGGYGYTF. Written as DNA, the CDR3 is TGCAGCGCCGCCACAGGAGGCTATGGCTACACCTTC.

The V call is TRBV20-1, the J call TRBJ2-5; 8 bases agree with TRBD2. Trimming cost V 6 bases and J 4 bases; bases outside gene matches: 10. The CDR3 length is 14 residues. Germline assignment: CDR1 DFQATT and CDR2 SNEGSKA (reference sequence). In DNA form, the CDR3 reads TGCAGTGCACGGGGGGGAGTGATGGGAGAGACCCAGTACTTC. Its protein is CSARGGVMGETQYF.

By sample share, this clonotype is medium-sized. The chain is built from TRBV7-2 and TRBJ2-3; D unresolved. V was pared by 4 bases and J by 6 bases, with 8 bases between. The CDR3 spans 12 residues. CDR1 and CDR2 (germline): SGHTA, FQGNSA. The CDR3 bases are TGTGCCAGCAGCTCCTATTTGGATACGCAGTATTTT. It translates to CASSSYLDTQYF.

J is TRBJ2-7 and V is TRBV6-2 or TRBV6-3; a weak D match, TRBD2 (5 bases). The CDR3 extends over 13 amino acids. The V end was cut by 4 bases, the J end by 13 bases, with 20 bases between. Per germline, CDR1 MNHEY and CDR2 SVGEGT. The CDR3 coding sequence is TGTGCCAGCAGTTTGACCGGGATTTTTCTATTATACTTC. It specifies CASSLTGIFLLYF.

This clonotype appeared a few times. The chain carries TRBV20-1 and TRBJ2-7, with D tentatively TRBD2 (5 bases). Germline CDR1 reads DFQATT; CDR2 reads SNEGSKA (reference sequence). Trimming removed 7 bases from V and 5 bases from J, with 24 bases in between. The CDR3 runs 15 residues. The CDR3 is CSVNGIEVPLNEQYF. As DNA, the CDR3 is TGCAGTGTTAACGGGATAGAGGTCCCTCTGAACGAGCAGTACTTC.